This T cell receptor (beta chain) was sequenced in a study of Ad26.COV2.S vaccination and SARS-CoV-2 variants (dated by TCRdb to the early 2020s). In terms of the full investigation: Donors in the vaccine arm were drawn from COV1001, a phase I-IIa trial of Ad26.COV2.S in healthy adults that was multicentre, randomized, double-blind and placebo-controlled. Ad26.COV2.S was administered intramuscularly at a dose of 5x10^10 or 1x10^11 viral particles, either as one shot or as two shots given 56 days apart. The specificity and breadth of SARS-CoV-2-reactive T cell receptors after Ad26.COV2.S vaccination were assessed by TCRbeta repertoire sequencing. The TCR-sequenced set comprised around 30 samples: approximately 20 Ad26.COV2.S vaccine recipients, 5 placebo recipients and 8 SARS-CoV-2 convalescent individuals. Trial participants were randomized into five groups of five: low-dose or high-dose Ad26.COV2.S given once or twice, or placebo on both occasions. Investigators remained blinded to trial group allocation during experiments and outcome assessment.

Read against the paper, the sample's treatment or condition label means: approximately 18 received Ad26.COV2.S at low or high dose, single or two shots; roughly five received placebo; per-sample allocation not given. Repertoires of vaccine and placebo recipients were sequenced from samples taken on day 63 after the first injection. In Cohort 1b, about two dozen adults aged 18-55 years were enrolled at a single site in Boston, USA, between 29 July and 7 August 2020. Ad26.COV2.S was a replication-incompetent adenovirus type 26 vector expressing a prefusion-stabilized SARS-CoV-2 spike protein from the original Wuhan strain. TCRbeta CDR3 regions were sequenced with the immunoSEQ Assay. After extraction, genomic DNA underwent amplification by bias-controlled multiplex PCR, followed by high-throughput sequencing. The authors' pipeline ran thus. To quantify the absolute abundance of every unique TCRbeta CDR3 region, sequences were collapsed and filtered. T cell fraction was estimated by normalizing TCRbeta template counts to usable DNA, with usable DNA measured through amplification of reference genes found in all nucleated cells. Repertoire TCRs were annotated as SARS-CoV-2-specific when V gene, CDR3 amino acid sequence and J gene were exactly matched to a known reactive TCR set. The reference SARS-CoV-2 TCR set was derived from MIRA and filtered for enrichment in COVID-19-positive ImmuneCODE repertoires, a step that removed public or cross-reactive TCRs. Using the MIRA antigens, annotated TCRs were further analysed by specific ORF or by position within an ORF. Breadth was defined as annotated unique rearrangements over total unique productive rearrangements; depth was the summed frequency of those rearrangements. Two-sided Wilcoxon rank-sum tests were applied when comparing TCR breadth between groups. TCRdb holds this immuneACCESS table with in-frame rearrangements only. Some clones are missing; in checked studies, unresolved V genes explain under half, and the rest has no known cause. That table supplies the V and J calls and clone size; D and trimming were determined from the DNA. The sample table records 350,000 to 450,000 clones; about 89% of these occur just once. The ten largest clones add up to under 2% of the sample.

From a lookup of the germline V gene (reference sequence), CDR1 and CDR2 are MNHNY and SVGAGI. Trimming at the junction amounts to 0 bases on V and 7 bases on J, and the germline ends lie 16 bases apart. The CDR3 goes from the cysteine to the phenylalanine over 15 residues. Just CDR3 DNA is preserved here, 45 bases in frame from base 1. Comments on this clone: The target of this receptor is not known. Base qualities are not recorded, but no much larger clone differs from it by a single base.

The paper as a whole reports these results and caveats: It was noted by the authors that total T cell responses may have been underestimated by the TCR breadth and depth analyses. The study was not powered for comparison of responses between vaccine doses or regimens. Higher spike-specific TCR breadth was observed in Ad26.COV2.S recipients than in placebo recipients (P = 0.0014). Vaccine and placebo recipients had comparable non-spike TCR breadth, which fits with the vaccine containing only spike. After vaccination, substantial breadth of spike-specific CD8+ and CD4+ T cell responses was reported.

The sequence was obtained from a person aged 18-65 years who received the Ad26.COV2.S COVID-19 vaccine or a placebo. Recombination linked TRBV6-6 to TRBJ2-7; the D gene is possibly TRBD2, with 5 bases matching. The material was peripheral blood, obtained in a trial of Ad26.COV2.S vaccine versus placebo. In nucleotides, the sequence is TGTGCCAGCAGTTACTCTAGAGGGCGCGGAAAGGAGCAGTACTTC. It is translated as CASSYSRGRGKEQYF.